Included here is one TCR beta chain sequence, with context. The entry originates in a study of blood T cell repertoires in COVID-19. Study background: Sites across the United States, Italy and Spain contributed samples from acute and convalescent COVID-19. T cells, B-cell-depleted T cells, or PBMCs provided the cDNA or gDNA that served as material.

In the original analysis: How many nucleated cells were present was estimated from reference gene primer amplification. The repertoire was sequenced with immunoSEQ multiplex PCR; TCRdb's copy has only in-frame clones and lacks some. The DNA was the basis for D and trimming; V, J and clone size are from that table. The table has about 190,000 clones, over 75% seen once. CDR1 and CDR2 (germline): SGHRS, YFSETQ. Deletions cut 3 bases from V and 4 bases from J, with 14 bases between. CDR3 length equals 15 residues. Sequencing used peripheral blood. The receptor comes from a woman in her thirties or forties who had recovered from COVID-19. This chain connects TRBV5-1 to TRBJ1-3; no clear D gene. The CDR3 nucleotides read TGCGCCAGCAGCTCGTTCGGGGATACGGGAAACACCATATATTTT. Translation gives CASSSFGDTGNTIYF. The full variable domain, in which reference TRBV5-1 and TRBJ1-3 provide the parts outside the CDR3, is KAGVTQTPRYLIKTRGQQVTLSCSPISGHRSVSWYQQTPGQGLQFLFEYFSETQRNKGNFPGRFSGRQFSNSRSEMNVSTLELGDSALYLCASSSFGDTGNTIYFGEGSWLTVV.